The rows below give T cell receptor beta chains drawn from one sample of a study of blood T cell repertoires in COVID-19. Produced via immunoSEQ multiplex PCR; TCRdb's table is partial and in-frame only. The table has over 85,000 clones, 87% seen once. The sequenced sample was peripheral blood. The source is a human donor in a cohort sampled during active COVID-19. The CDR3 runs from the conserved cysteine through the conserved F or W. Each record gives: CDR3 length, clone size, D gene, V gene, J gene, CDR3 protein, CDR3 DNA. D genes are given only for firm matches. Clone size is stated in some rows and not others, as once, few, many or a class when expanded.

>16|NA|TRBD1|TRBV5-4|TRBJ1-1
CASSLAGGGRNTEAFF
TGTGCCAGCAGCTTGGCCGGAGGGGGCAGGAACACTGAAGCTTTCTTT
>17|NA|NA|TRBV5-1|TRBJ1-2
CASSLDGGRAANYGYTF
TGCGCCAGCAGCTTGGACGGGGGGAGGGCAGCTAACTATGGCTACACCTTC
>13|NA|NA|TRBV14|TRBJ1-1
CASSQWRYTEAFF
TGTGCCAGCAGCCAATGGAGGTACACTGAAGCTTTCTTT
>14|NA|TRBD1|TRBV10-3|TRBJ2-7
CAISPGQGRYEQYF
TGTGCCATCAGCCCGGGACAGGGACGCTACGAGCAGTACTTC
>14|NA|NA|TRBV18|TRBJ1-2
CASSPLDSEYGYTF
TGTGCCAGCTCACCCTTGGACAGTGAATATGGCTACACCTTC
>12|NA|NA|TRBV5-1|TRBJ2-1
CASSSGLQQQFF
TGCGCCAGCAGCTCGGGACTTCAACAGCAGTTCTTC
>17|NA|TRBD1|TRBV6-2/TRBV6-3|TRBJ2-5
CASSYRGTVLAQETQYF
TGTGCCAGCAGTTATAGGGGGACAGTGCTGGCTCAAGAGACCCAGTACTTC
>18|NA|NA|TRBV5-8|TRBJ2-7
CASSLRSGGLGYSYEQYF
TGTGCCAGCAGCTTGAGGTCAGGGGGACTAGGATACTCCTACGAGCAGTACTTC
>15|NA|TRBD2|TRBV7-3|TRBJ2-1
CASSHREGQGYEQFF
TGTGCCAGCAGCCACCGGGAGGGCCAAGGGTATGAGCAGTTCTTC
>14|NA|TRBD1|TRBV30|TRBJ2-7
CAWSAQGAAYEQYF
TGTGCCTGGAGTGCACAGGGGGCGGCCTACGAGCAGTACTTC
>18|NA|TRBD1|TRBV7-3|TRBJ2-6
CASSLMGQGTAGANVLTF
TGTGCCAGCAGCCTAATGGGACAGGGGACCGCTGGGGCCAACGTCCTGACTTTC
>17|NA|NA|TRBV3-1/TRBV3-2|TRBJ1-1
CASSQDRGQRMNTEAFF
TGTGCCAGCAGCCAAGATAGAGGACAGCGAATGAACACTGAAGCTTTCTTT
>15|NA|NA|TRBV4-2|TRBJ2-7
CASSQGYSGTYEQYF
TGTGCCAGCAGCCAAGGTTACAGCGGCACCTACGAGCAGTACTTC
>15|NA|TRBD2|TRBV2|TRBJ2-2
CASSDNGRSTGELFF
TGTGCCAGCAGTGATAACGGGAGGAGCACCGGGGAGCTGTTTTTT
>15|NA|TRBD1|TRBV5-4|TRBJ1-5
CASSFGGGSNQPQHF
TGTGCCAGCAGCTTCGGAGGGGGCAGCAATCAGCCCCAGCATTTT
>14|NA|NA|TRBV19|TRBJ1-3
CATTPGSSGNTIYF
TGTGCCACCACCCCAGGTAGTTCTGGAAACACCATATATTTT
>14|NA|NA|TRBV28|TRBJ2-1
CASSLGDKRNEQFF
TGTGCCAGCAGTTTGGGAGACAAGAGGAATGAGCAGTTCTTC
>15|NA|NA|TRBV7-8|TRBJ2-1
CASSLAGSSYNEQFF
TGTGCCAGCAGCCTCGCCGGGAGCTCCTACAATGAGCAGTTCTTC
>13|NA|NA|TRBV7-2|TRBJ1-2
CASSFGGKYGYTF
TGTGCCAGCAGCTTCGGGGGGAAGTATGGCTACACCTTC
>15|few|NA|TRBV5-1|TRBJ2-5
CASSLLDSLQETQYF
TGCGCCAGCAGCTTACTGGACTCTCTCCAAGAGACCCAGTACTTC
>17|NA|NA|TRBV7-3|TRBJ2-3
CASSLGIGRMSTDTQYF
TGTGCCAGCAGCTTAGGTATCGGCAGGATGAGCACAGATACGCAGTATTTT